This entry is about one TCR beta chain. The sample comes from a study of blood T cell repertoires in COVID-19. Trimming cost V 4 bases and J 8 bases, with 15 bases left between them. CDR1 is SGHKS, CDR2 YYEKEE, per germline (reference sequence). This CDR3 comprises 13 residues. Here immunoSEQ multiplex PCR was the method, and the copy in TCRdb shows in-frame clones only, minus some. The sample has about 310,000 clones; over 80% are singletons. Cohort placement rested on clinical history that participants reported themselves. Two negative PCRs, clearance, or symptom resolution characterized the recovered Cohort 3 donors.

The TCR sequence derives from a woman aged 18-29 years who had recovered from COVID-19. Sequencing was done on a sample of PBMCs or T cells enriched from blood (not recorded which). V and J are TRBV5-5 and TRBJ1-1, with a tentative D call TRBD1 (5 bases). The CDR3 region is CASSQIQGMEAFF. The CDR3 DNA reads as TGTGCCAGCAGCCAGATTCAGGGTATGGAAGCTTTCTTT. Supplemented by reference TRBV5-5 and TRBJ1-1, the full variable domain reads DAGVTQSPTHLIKTRGQQVTLRCSPISGHKSVSWYQQVLGQGPQFIFQYYEKEERGRGNFPDRFSARQFPNYSSELNVNALLLGDSALYLCASSQIQGMEAFFGQGTRLTVV.